Each of the 28 T cell receptor beta chains below was sequenced from the same sample in a study of CXCR3-negative and CXCR3-positive naive CD8 T cells. The libraries of TRB cDNA were constructed through 5' RACE using UMI labels. TCRdb reprocessed the 5' RACE reads; each CDR3 protein has one entry and no DNA is given. With about 41,000 distinct CDR3 sequences in the sample, the ten largest clones hold about 1.9%. Specimen: naive CXCR3- CD8+ T cells from blood. Specified subset: CD45RO-CCR7+CD27+CD95- naive CD8+ T cells lacking CXCR3 (TNR3-). These receptors originate from a human donor in good health. Some clones in this sample may be carry-over from other donors' samples.

This chain links TRBV9 with TRBJ2-2. Germline CDR1 is SGDLS and CDR2 is YYNGEE. This CDR3 spans 16 amino acids. Here the CDR3 reads CASSVGWVRGTGELFF.

The J gene is TRBJ2-7, the V gene TRBV29-1; absent DNA, TCRdb's TRBD1 call cannot be checked. Germline V gives CDR1 SQVTM, CDR2 ANQGSEA. CDR3 length: 14 amino acids. The CDR3 loop reads CSVEEGTEFYEQYF.

This rearrangement joins TRBV29-1 to TRBJ2-5; TCRdb indicates TRBD1, and absent DNA this call remains unverified. The germline CDR1 and CDR2 sequences are SQVTM and ANQGSEA. The CDR3 covers 13 residues. The CDR3 region is CSVLQGAEETQYF.

The chain recombines TRBV28 with TRBJ2-1; TCRdb's D call of TRBD2 is untestable without DNA. The CDR3 has 16 residues. CDR1 and CDR2 (germline): MDHEN, SYDVKM. CDR3 sequence: CASSLGLAGGNNEQFF.

The chain employs TRBV13 and TRBJ2-7; TCRdb indicates TRBD2, and absent DNA this call remains unverified. Germline lookup yields CDR1 PRHDT and CDR2 FYEKMQ (reference sequence). The CDR3 has 15 amino acids. CDR3: CASSKTSGDSYEQYF.

The chain has TRBV28 and TRBJ2-5; the TRBD2 assignment by TCRdb is unverifiable without DNA. The length of the CDR3 is 16 residues. Germline CDR1 and CDR2: MDHEN and SYDVKM. CDR3 residues: CASSSPGTFYQETQYF. Drawing the rest from reference TRBV28 and TRBJ2-5, the complete variable domain is DVKVTQSSRYLVKRTGEKVFLECVQDMDHENMFWYRQDPGLGLRLIYFSYDVKMKEKGDIPEGYSVSREKKERFSLILESASTNQTSMYLCASSSPGTFYQETQYFGPGTRLLVL.

The V and J genes are TRBV6-5 and TRBJ2-5; checking the TCRdb D call of TRBD2 is not possible without DNA. CDR3 length: 14 residues. Germline V gene data show CDR1 as MNHEY and CDR2 as SVGAGI. This chain's CDR3 is CASSYSGRKETQYF.

The rearrangement links TRBV4-3 to TRBJ2-7. The CDR3 consists of 13 residues. CDR1 LGHNA and CDR2 YSLEER come from the germline V gene. The CDR3 sequence: CASSLRLEYEQYF.

V usage is TRBV19 and J usage is TRBJ2-1; TCRdb's assignment of TRBD2 cannot be checked, as there is no DNA. The germline gives CDR1 LNHDA, CDR2 SQIVND (reference sequence). The length of the CDR3 is 15 residues. The CDR3 is CASSIILAGRNEQFF.

The CDR3 spells CASSTLAGGYNEQFF. The chain carries TRBV19 and TRBJ2-1; TCRdb selects TRBD2, and the lack of DNA leaves this call unchecked. Germline values: CDR1 LNHDA, CDR2 SQIVND (reference sequence). The length of the CDR3 is 15 residues.

J is TRBJ1-5 and V is TRBV5-6. The CDR3 sequence is 16 residues long. Germline V gene sequence: CDR1 SGHDT, CDR2 YYEEEE. CDR3 residues: CASSSNYLNSNQPQHF.

This chain links TRBV6-5 with TRBJ2-2; the D call from TCRdb, TRBD1, cannot be confirmed without DNA. From germline, CDR1 is MNHEY and CDR2 SVGAGI. This CDR3 comprises 14 residues. CDR3 sequence reads: CASSPGSGGGELFF.

The rearrangement joins TRBV11-2 to TRBJ1-6. This CDR3 spans 15 amino acids. Germline V gives CDR1 SGHAT, CDR2 FQNNGV. CDR3 protein: CASSLGSDYNSPLHF. The whole variable domain, remainder taken from reference TRBV11-2 and TRBJ1-6, is EAGVAQSPRYKIIEKRQSVAFWCNPISGHATLYWYQQILGQGPKLLIQFQNNGVVDDSQLPKDRFSAERLKGVDSTLKIQPAKLEDSAVYLCASSLGSDYNSPLHFGNGTRLTVT.

V gene TRBV11-2 combines with J gene TRBJ1-1; TCRdb's assignment of TRBD1 cannot be checked, as there is no DNA. The CDR3 extends over 11 amino acids. Germline V lookup: CDR1 SGHAT, CDR2 FQNNGV. The CDR3 spells CASSLTGQAFF.

The V and J genes are TRBV6-4 and TRBJ2-3; TCRdb calls TRBD2, which cannot be checked without DNA. The CDR3 consists of 16 residues. The germline CDR1 and CDR2 sequences are MRHNA and SNTAGT. The CDR3 sequence is CASSETSGGSTDTQYF.

CDR3: CASSFEYYYNEQFF. V usage is TRBV5-1 and J usage is TRBJ2-1. Per the germline V gene, CDR1 is SGHRS and CDR2 is YFSETQ. This CDR3 spans 14 amino acids.

The V call is TRBV20-1, the J call TRBJ1-6; TCRdb names TRBD1, which stays unverified in the absence of DNA. The CDR3 sequence is 15 residues long. Germline values: CDR1 DFQATT, CDR2 SNEGSKA (reference sequence). CDR3 region: CSAMEPEGFNSPLHF.

The rearrangement links TRBV7-2 to TRBJ1-2. Germline loops: CDR1 SGHTA, CDR2 FQGNSA. The CDR3 has 13 amino acids. The CDR3 sequence is CASSLALNYGYTF.

V is TRBV7-6 and J is TRBJ2-1; checking the TCRdb D call of TRBD1 is not possible without DNA. The CDR3 is 15 amino acids. Germline-derived CDR1 and CDR2 are SGHVS and FNYEAQ. The CDR3 protein is CASSFSRGGNNEQFF.

J is TRBJ2-1 and V is TRBV6-2 or TRBV6-3; TCRdb gives TRBD2 as the D gene, but with no DNA this cannot be confirmed. CDR1 is MNHEY, CDR2 SVGEGT, per germline. The CDR3 consists of 16 residues. This CDR3 reads CASASPSGGAGNEQFF.

This chain links TRBV27 with TRBJ2-3. Germline V gives CDR1 MNHEY, CDR2 SMNVEV (reference sequence). The CDR3 has 12 amino acids. The CDR3 loop reads CASSWGSDTQYF.

This chain connects TRBV29-1 to TRBJ2-7; TCRdb's D call of TRBD2 is untestable without DNA. Germline V CDR1 and CDR2: SQVTM, ANQGSEA. The CDR3 extends over 15 amino acids. CDR3 sequence: CSVEVTSGGLYEQYF.

The V call is TRBV4-3, the J call TRBJ1-1. Germline V gene data show CDR1 as LGHNA and CDR2 as YSLEER. The CDR3 totals 15 residues. The CDR3 is CASSQDFGANTEAFF.

This chain joins TRBV20-1 and TRBJ2-7. This CDR3 spans 13 amino acids. The germline V gene encodes CDR1 DFQATT and CDR2 SNEGSKA (reference sequence). This chain's CDR3 is CSARVGDSYEQYF.

The chain's CDR3 is CASSLSGDTQYF. The V and J genes are TRBV7-9 and TRBJ2-3. CDR1 and CDR2 from the germline V gene are SEHNR and FQNEAQ (reference sequence). This CDR3 is built from 12 residues. Variable domain in full (rest from reference TRBV7-9 and TRBJ2-3): DTGVSQNPRHKITKRGQNVTFRCDPISEHNRLYWYRQTLGQGPEFLTYFQNEAQLEKSRLLSDRFSAERPKGSFSTLEIQRTEQGDSAMYLCASSLSGDTQYFGPGTRLTVL.

The chain uses TRBV4-2 and TRBJ1-2; TCRdb's D call, TRBD1, is unchecked because there is no DNA. This CDR3 comprises 17 residues. The V gene's germline CDR1 is LGHNA and CDR2 YNFKEQ. CDR3 residues: CASSQEFPGGGNYGYTF.

This clonotype is labeled medium-sized based on frequency. The CDR3 here is CASSQDNSGQAGTEAFF. The gene calls are TRBV4-1 and TRBJ1-1. Looked up from germline, CDR1 is MGHRA and CDR2 is YSYEKL. The CDR3 is 17 residues long.

The rearrangement joins TRBV29-1 to TRBJ1-2; without DNA, the TCRdb call of TRBD1 cannot be checked. CDR1 and CDR2 from the germline V gene are SQVTM and ANQGSEA. This CDR3 spans 13 amino acids. The CDR3 is CSVDATENYGYTF.